These T cell receptor beta chains were read from a single sample in a study of OX40 agonist ivuxolimab in advanced cancers. The protocol was immunoSEQ multiplex PCR, while the TCRdb copy is restricted to in-frame clones and leaves out a portion. The table shows tens of thousands of clones, with about nine tenths occurring only once. Sequences were derived from CD4+ or CD8+ T cells sorted from blood, sampled in a trial of the OX40 agonist ivuxolimab. These receptors originate from an adult with an advanced solid tumor such as melanoma, head and neck, liver or kidney cancer. Both conserved end residues are part of each CDR3.

v_call: TRBV28; j_call: TRBJ2-1; cdr3_aa: CASTGSGGGEKLTSNEQFF
v_call: TRBV5-4; j_call: TRBJ1-2; cdr3_aa: CASSLGQGAYYGYTF
v_call: TRBV5-1; j_call: TRBJ2-3; cdr3_aa: CASSLSTDTQYF
v_call: TRBV7-2; j_call: TRBJ1-5; cdr3_aa: CASSLRQGSNQPQHF
v_call: TRBV6-4; j_call: TRBJ2-3; cdr3_aa: CASSHQFTDTQYF
v_call: TRBV7-3; j_call: TRBJ2-5; cdr3_aa: CASSSSGGRGETQYF
v_call: TRBV5-1; j_call: TRBJ2-1; cdr3_aa: CASSFRANEQFF
v_call: TRBV11-2; j_call: TRBJ2-2; cdr3_aa: CASSITRETGELFF
v_call: TRBV7-9; j_call: TRBJ2-7; cdr3_aa: CASSLAVGIGQYF
v_call: TRBV30; j_call: TRBJ1-1; cdr3_aa: CAWSVQGNTEAFF
v_call: TRBV19; j_call: TRBJ1-2; cdr3_aa: CASSGGTPFYGYTF
v_call: TRBV6-5; j_call: TRBJ1-2; cdr3_aa: CASSLRGQGPLGYTF
v_call: TRBV6-1; j_call: TRBJ1-5; cdr3_aa: CASTGTGGRQPQHF
v_call: TRBV7-2; j_call: TRBJ2-1; cdr3_aa: CASSLLGSTGGINEQFF
v_call: TRBV9; j_call: TRBJ2-3; cdr3_aa: CASSFRQSTDTQYF
v_call: TRBV19; j_call: TRBJ2-2; cdr3_aa: CASSIGGGRTGELFF
v_call: TRBV18; j_call: TRBJ2-7; cdr3_aa: CASSPPSYEQYF
v_call: TRBV30; j_call: TRBJ2-4; cdr3_aa: CAWRKGVYAIAKNIQYF
v_call: TRBV21-1; j_call: TRBJ2-1; cdr3_aa: CASSWSVAGGTLYNEQFF
v_call: TRBV18; j_call: TRBJ2-1; cdr3_aa: CASSRGSSYNEQFF
v_call: TRBV2; j_call: TRBJ1-2; cdr3_aa: CASSEQGTNYGYTF
v_call: TRBV9; j_call: TRBJ2-5; cdr3_aa: CASSEGPYRGGETQYF
v_call: TRBV5-1; j_call: TRBJ2-1; cdr3_aa: CASSLALTGQGEQFF
v_call: TRBV14; j_call: TRBJ2-7; cdr3_aa: CASSPTEFAYEQYF
v_call: TRBV7-9; j_call: TRBJ2-3; cdr3_aa: CASSLLDHTDTQYF
v_call: TRBV29-1; j_call: TRBJ2-1; cdr3_aa: CSVPTDRLYNEQFF
v_call: TRBV19; j_call: TRBJ1-4; cdr3_aa: CASSPLLQGVNEKLFF
v_call: TRBV5-1; j_call: TRBJ2-7; cdr3_aa: CASSLEGDDEQYF
v_call: TRBV29-1; j_call: TRBJ1-3; cdr3_aa: CSVVRAGNTIYF
v_call: TRBV9; j_call: TRBJ2-7; cdr3_aa: CASSVQGGSYEQYF
v_call: TRBV23-1; j_call: TRBJ1-5; cdr3_aa: CASSQTRASNQPQHF
v_call: TRBV4-3; j_call: TRBJ1-2; cdr3_aa: CASSHPTVNYGYTF
v_call: TRBV9; j_call: TRBJ1-1; cdr3_aa: CASSPREGMNTEAFF
v_call: TRBV6-6; j_call: TRBJ2-7; cdr3_aa: CASLPDYSYEQYF
v_call: TRBV19; j_call: TRBJ1-5; cdr3_aa: CASGGSGGLTQPQHF
v_call: TRBV28; j_call: TRBJ1-1; cdr3_aa: CAIWDYTNTEAFF
v_call: TRBV6-6; j_call: TRBJ2-7; cdr3_aa: CASRDQYEQYF
v_call: TRBV30; j_call: TRBJ1-5; cdr3_aa: CAMEGAGSYNQPQHF
v_call: TRBV7-2; j_call: TRBJ1-2; cdr3_aa: CASSALTGGWGYTF
v_call: TRBV7-6; j_call: TRBJ2-7; cdr3_aa: CASSLAGGVGDEQYF
v_call: TRBV7-5; j_call: TRBJ1-4; cdr3_aa: CVRSGKGGQKLFF
v_call: TRBV6-6; j_call: TRBJ2-7; cdr3_aa: CASSPQTGPYEQYF
v_call: TRBV7-9; j_call: TRBJ2-1; cdr3_aa: CASSLTANEQFF
v_call: TRBV30; j_call: TRBJ2-3; cdr3_aa: CAWRSTSGTDTQYF
v_call: TRBV5-6; j_call: TRBJ2-2; cdr3_aa: CASSLTGVGTGELFF
v_call: TRBV4-3; j_call: TRBJ1-3; cdr3_aa: CASSQDSGARLSGNTIYF
v_call: TRBV2; j_call: TRBJ1-1; cdr3_aa: CASSEDSEAFF
v_call: TRBV6-1; j_call: TRBJ2-3; cdr3_aa: CASSEWSTSGAQYF
v_call: TRBV25-1; j_call: TRBJ2-5; cdr3_aa: CASSELRTAKETQYF
v_call: TRBV5-1; j_call: TRBJ2-1; cdr3_aa: CASSIGTMWDEQFF
v_call: TRBV6-1; j_call: TRBJ1-3; cdr3_aa: CASSGRNTIYF
v_call: TRBV28; j_call: TRBJ2-5; cdr3_aa: CASSPGGGTSKTQYF
v_call: TRBV29-1; j_call: TRBJ2-3; cdr3_aa: CSVEKGTSADTQYF
v_call: TRBV9; j_call: TRBJ2-1; cdr3_aa: CASSGQRSSYNEQFF
v_call: TRBV28; j_call: TRBJ1-2; cdr3_aa: CASSLKSNYGYTF
v_call: TRBV27; j_call: TRBJ1-1; cdr3_aa: CASSLSGTGGALAEAFF
v_call: TRBV19; j_call: TRBJ1-5; cdr3_aa: CASTWSGDLQPQHF